A single sample gave rise to the 5 T cell receptor beta chains below, sequenced in a study of CD8+ T cells in alopecia areata. As the sequencing template, cDNA was produced by extracting RNA and reverse transcribing it. Profiled with immunoSEQ multiplex PCR; TCRdb holds only in-frame clones, not every one. The repertoire has a few hundred thousand clones, more than 45% of them found once; the top ten carry about 1.6%. Treatment reported: oral pan-JAK inhibitor, 5-10 mg twice daily. Sequences were derived from CD4+ T cells sorted from blood, sampled at week 4, from a patient treated with tofacitinib. These receptors all stem from a human donor with alopecia areata.

V gene TRBV6-6 combines with J gene TRBJ1-6, with no clear D. The ends were cut back, 2 bases at V and 7 bases at J, with 6 bases in the middle. CDR1 is MNHNY and CDR2 is SVGAGI in the germline V gene (reference sequence). CDR3 length: 13 amino acids. The CDR3 here is CASSYIINSPLHF. CDR3 DNA sequence: TGTGCCAGCAGTTACATTATCAATTCACCCCTCCACTTT.

CDR3 sequence (DNA): TGCAGCGTTGATACGCCAGGGAGCACAGATACGCAGTATTTT. Protein: CSVDTPGSTDTQYF. This chain connects TRBV29-1 to TRBJ2-3; D is possibly TRBD1 (5 bases). The CDR3 covers 14 residues. Germline V gene lookup returns CDR1 SQVTM and CDR2 ANQGSEA. V lost 3 bases and J lost 0, with 10 bases in between.

The V and J genes are TRBV23-1 and TRBJ1-5, with 9 bases fitting TRBD1. TRBV23-1 is labeled an ORF, and its function is uncertain. The trim removed 10 bases at V and 5 bases at J, leaving 12 bases unmatched. CDR3 length: 15 residues. CDR3 region: CATGRGQGRDQPQHF. The CDR3 DNA sequence: TGCGCCACCGGTAGGGGACAGGGTAGAGATCAGCCCCAGCATTTT.

The rearrangement uses TRBV30 and TRBJ2-1, with D tentatively TRBD2 (7 bases). Per the germline V gene, CDR1 is GTSNPN and CDR2 is SVGIG (reference sequence). V lost 2 bases and J lost 8, with 22 bases in between. CDR3 length: 16 amino acids. In DNA form, the CDR3 reads TGTGCCTGGAGTTCCGGTAGGGGGGGGTTAGTCTATGAGCAGTTCTTC. Protein sequence: CAWSSGRGGLVYEQFF.

In regard to this clone: The limits of the CDR3 on the DNA are not certain, so only TCRdb's listed CDR3 is given. The chain is built from TRBV5-6 and TRBJ1-2. The V gene's germline CDR1 is SGHDT and CDR2 YYEEEE. With termini counted, the CDR3 has 13 amino acids. CDR3 sequence: CASSFGSGYGYTF.